The sequence of this TCR beta chain was determined in a study of cytomegalovirus exposure and HLA in healthy donors. The CDR3 is 15 amino acids. The germline V and J ends were trimmed by 0 bases and 6 bases, with 13 bases remaining between them. CDR1 and CDR2 from the germline V gene are SGHRS and YFSETQ. The PCR contained 60 Vbeta and 13 Jbeta primers. The data were produced by immunoSEQ multiplex PCR, yet TCRdb's version contains in-frame clones alone and is incomplete. The ten top clones account for approximately 1.5%, within a sample of more than 70,000 clones. The source is an older woman in good health and CMV-seronegative. V and J are TRBV5-1 and TRBJ2-1, with D possibly TRBD2 on 5 matching bases. Sample: PBMCs. The CDR3 loop is CASSLVRDTGNEQFF. The CDR3 region has the DNA TGCGCCAGCAGCTTGGTTCGGGATACGGGCAATGAGCAGTTCTTC.